One sample yielded the 19 T cell receptor beta chains listed below, sequenced in a study of technical replicates of blood from four donors. Clones were sequenced by immunoSEQ multiplex PCR, and TCRdb holds only the in-frame ones, with some missing. The repertoire consists of fewer than 90,000 clones, with roughly 90% occurring once and the leading ten covering about 0.38%. Sequencing was carried out using T cells isolated from PBMCs. All receptors derive from a human donor in good health.

CDR3 region: CASSPGVVAFF. The CDR3 DNA reads TGTGCCAGTAGTCCGGGGGTTGTTGCTTTCTTT. This chain links TRBV19 with TRBJ1-1, with D perhaps TRBD1 (5 bases). Between the trimmed V and J ends, which lost 5 bases and 11 bases, there was a span of 12 bases. This CDR3 contains 11 residues. Looked up from germline, CDR1 is LNHDA and CDR2 is SQIVND (reference sequence).

The V call is TRBV7-9, the J call TRBJ2-2, with D possibly matching TRBD2 (5 bases). The CDR3 consists of 16 residues. The germline V and J ends were trimmed by 3 bases and 2 bases, with 13 bases remaining between them. Per germline, CDR1 SEHNR and CDR2 FQNEAQ (reference sequence). The CDR3 bases are TGTGCCAGCAGCTTTAGTGGCGCGGGTAACACCGGGGAGCTGTTTTTT. It specifies CASSFSGAGNTGELFF.

The V call is TRBV7-3, the J call TRBJ2-2; TRBD1 aligns across 7 bases. The CDR3 has 15 residues. V lost 2 bases to trimming and J lost 2 bases; unmatched junction nucleotides: 2. Per germline, CDR1 SGHTA and CDR2 FQGTGA. As DNA, the CDR3 is TGTGCCAGCAGCTTACAGGGGGAAAACACCGGGGAGCTGTTTTTT. Translating gives CASSLQGENTGELFF.

This rearrangement joins TRBV6-6 to TRBJ2-7; 8 nucleotides agree with TRBD1. The CDR3 contains 14 residues. V lost 5 bases and J lost 4; bases outside the gene matches: 7. Germline assignment: CDR1 MNHNY and CDR2 SVGAGI (reference sequence). CDR3 residues: CASSRGTGMYEQYF. The CDR3 nucleotides read TGTGCCAGCAGTCGCGGGACAGGCATGTACGAGCAGTACTTC.

This chain links TRBV6-6 with TRBJ1-4; unclear D gene. The CDR3 loop spans 11 amino acids. The germline CDR1 and CDR2 sequences are MNHNY and SVGAGI (reference sequence). Deletions cut 10 bases from V and 8 bases from J, with 11 bases between. The CDR3 DNA is TGTGCCACCCTCAACATGGAAAAACTGTTTTTT. Translated, it gives CATLNMEKLFF.

The chain recombines TRBV21-1 with TRBJ2-1; the table's TRBD2 call for D was not verified on the DNA. TRBV21-1 is flagged as a pseudogene. CDR3 length equals 16 residues. The CDR3 coding sequence is TGTGCCAGCAGCAAAGTGGAAAGGGATAGCGTCAATGAGCAGTTCTTC. Translated, it gives CASSKVERDSVNEQFF.

In this sample, this clone turned up a few times. The rearrangement uses TRBV14 and TRBJ1-2; weak D call: TRBD1 (5 bases). Trimming pared 0 bases from V and 5 bases from J, leaving 7 bases between. This CDR3 is built from 13 residues. Germline V CDR1 and CDR2: SGHDN, FVKESK. The CDR3 nucleotides are TGTGCCAGCAGCCAAGAGGGGCGGTATGGCTACACCTTC. Translation: CASSQEGRYGYTF.

This clone was counted a single time. V usage is TRBV5-4 and J usage is TRBJ2-2; 7 bases fit TRBD2. This CDR3 has 16 amino acids. Germline loops: CDR1 SGHNT, CDR2 YYREEE (reference sequence). Trimming removed 0 bases from V and 1 base from J; junction bases left unmatched: 3. This chain's CDR3 is CASSLAASGNTGELFF. The DNA for the CDR3 is TGTGCCAGCAGCTTGGCGGCTAGCGGGAACACCGGGGAGCTGTTTTTT.

This chain links TRBV27 with TRBJ2-3, with a tentative D call TRBD1 (5 bases). The V gene lost 8 bases and the J gene lost 7 bases, with 13 bases spanning the gap. This CDR3 region has 12 residues. The germline gives CDR1 MNHEY, CDR2 SMNVEV (reference sequence). CDR3 coding DNA: TGTGCCAGCCGTCTAGGGGCCCATACGCAGTATTTT. Translated: CASRLGAHTQYF.

The rearrangement joins TRBV4-1 to TRBJ2-1, with 13 bases fitting TRBD2. Germline trimming cut 2 bases from V and 7 bases from J; bases unmatched to any gene: 8. CDR1 is MGHRA, CDR2 YSYEKL, per germline. The length of the CDR3 is 17 residues. CDR3 bases: TGCGCCAGCAGCCAACCGACTAGCGGGAGGAAATGGAATGAGCAGTTCTTC. This codes for CASSQPTSGRKWNEQFF.

DNA of the CDR3: TGTGCCAGCAGCTTAATAGAGTCTAGCGGGAGCGATGAGCAGTTCTTC. Protein: CASSLIESSGSDEQFF. The chain joins TRBV7-3 to TRBJ2-1, with 10 nucleotides matching TRBD2. The length of the CDR3 is 16 residues. Germline V gene sequence: CDR1 SGHTA, CDR2 FQGTGA. The ends lost 1 base at V and 8 bases at J; junction bases unmatched: 8.

The rearrangement joins TRBV28 to TRBJ2-7, with 9 bases fitting TRBD2. Germline V lookup: CDR1 MDHEN, CDR2 SYDVKM. Germline trimming cut 6 bases from V and 0 bases from J; bases unmatched to any gene: 6. The CDR3 has 15 amino acids. The CDR3 DNA reads as TGTGCCAGCAGGCCAGCGGGGGGAAGCTCCTACGAGCAGTACTTC. It translates to CASRPAGGSSYEQYF.

The rearrangement joins TRBV27 to TRBJ2-2, with D possibly TRBD2 on 5 matching bases. CDR3 length equals 15 residues. The V and J ends lost 5 bases and 1 base respectively, with 11 bases between them. CDR1 is MNHEY and CDR2 is SMNVEV in the germline V gene (reference sequence). CDR3 residues: CASSRGPMNTGELFF. The CDR3, as DNA: TGTGCCAGCAGTAGAGGGCCTATGAACACCGGGGAGCTGTTTTTT.

This clone was observed a few times. This chain uses TRBV27 with TRBJ1-2, with TRBD1 matching over 7 bases. V dropped 6 bases and J dropped 6; count of bases not matched to a gene: 16. Germline lookup yields CDR1 MNHEY and CDR2 SMNVEV (reference sequence). CDR3 size: 16 residues. Here the CDR3 DNA reads TGTGCCAGCAGCCCTTCTGGAGGGGACAGAGGCAATGGCTACACCTTC. This sequence encodes CASSPSGGDRGNGYTF.

The sample holds one count of this clone. The chain has TRBV27 and TRBJ2-2; 8 bases map to TRBD2. This CDR3 spans 13 amino acids. The germline CDR1 and CDR2 sequences are MNHEY and SMNVEV (reference sequence). The V gene end was trimmed by 8 bases and the J gene end by 6 bases; junction bases not matched to a gene: 5. The CDR3 sequence: CASGTSRAGELFF. The CDR3 DNA follows: TGTGCCAGCGGGACTAGTCGCGCCGGGGAGCTGTTTTTT.

V gene TRBV9 combines with J gene TRBJ1-3, with a possible D match to TRBD1 (5 bases). The CDR3 sequence is 16 residues long. The germline V and J ends were trimmed by 4 bases and 1 base, with 15 bases remaining between them. Germline V CDR1 and CDR2: SGDLS, YYNGEE. Here the CDR3 DNA reads TGTGCCAGCAGCCCTCACAGGAGCCAATCTGGAAACACCATATATTTT. It codes for CASSPHRSQSGNTIYF.

The chain couples TRBV28 to TRBJ1-1, with TRBD1 matching 8 bases. The CDR3 is 15 amino acids. The V segment lost 3 bases and the J segment 4 bases; nucleotides outside the gene matches: 7. The germline V gene encodes CDR1 MDHEN and CDR2 SYDVKM. The CDR3 reads CASSFPGTGLTEAFF. CDR3 nucleotides: TGTGCCAGCAGTTTTCCCGGGACAGGCCTCACTGAAGCTTTCTTT.

The genes are TRBV19 and TRBJ1-4; D is undetermined. The germline V gene encodes CDR1 LNHDA and CDR2 SQIVND (reference sequence). Trimming took 4 bases from V and 0 from J, leaving 3 bases between them. The CDR3 runs 13 residues. In DNA, the CDR3 is TGTGCCAGTAGTACAGCAACTAATGAAAAACTGTTTTTT. Translated, it gives CASSTATNEKLFF.

The V and J genes are TRBV10-1 and TRBJ2-5, with D possibly being TRBD2 (5 bases). Trimming cost V 5 bases and J 2 bases, with 6 bases left between them. This CDR3 spans 12 amino acids. Germline V gives CDR1 WNHNN, CDR2 SYGVQD (reference sequence). The CDR3 loop reads CASSSGQETQYF. CDR3 coding DNA: TGCGCCAGCAGTTCGGGGCAAGAGACCCAGTACTTC.